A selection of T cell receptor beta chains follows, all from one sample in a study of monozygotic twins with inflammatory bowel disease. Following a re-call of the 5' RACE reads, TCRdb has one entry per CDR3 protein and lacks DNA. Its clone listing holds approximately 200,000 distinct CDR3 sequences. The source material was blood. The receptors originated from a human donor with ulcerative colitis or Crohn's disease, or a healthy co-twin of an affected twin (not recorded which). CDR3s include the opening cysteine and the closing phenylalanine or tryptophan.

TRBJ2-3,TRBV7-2,CASSLGYHVTAGDTQYF
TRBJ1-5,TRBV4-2,CASSQRLDPGQPQHF
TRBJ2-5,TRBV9,CASSPGLAYQETQYF
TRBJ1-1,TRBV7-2,CASSLGAGVTEAFF
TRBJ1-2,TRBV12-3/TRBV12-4,CASSLAQGHTSYGYTF
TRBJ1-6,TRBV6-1,CASSRPAFASPLHF
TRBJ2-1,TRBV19,CASSIGLAGHYNEQFF
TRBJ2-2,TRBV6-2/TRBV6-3,CASSTGRNTGELFF
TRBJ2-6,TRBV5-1,CASRQGASITGANVLTF
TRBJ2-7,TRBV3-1,CASSYTGYEQYF
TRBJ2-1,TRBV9,CASSASGTPYNEQFF
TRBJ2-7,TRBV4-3,CASSQGRFSGSYEQYF
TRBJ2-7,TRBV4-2,CASSQVSLTPHEQYF
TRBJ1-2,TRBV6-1,CASSSVGAFYGYTF
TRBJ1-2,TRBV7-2,CASSLADSLRRGYTF
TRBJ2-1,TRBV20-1,CSARTGGLFSYNEQFF
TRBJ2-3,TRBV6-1,CASSESGTSDTDTQYF
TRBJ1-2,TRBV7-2,CASSSQTGNYGYTF
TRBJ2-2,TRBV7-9,CASSLREESGELFF
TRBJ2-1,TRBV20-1,CSASSARVNEQFF
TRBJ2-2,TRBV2,CASSGAGGIVRELFF
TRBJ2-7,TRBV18,CASSLSTDSYEQYF
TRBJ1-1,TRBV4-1,CASSHPQGGQAEAFF
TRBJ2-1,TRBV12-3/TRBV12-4,CASSLGGKDEQFF
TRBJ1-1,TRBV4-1,CASSQDVVGNTEAFF
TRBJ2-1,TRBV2,CASSPSGRAGNEQFF
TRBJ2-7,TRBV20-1,CSAERGRGTYEQYF
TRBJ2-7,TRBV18,CASTMGVTSYEQYF
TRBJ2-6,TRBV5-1,CASSLASGANVLTF
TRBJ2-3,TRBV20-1,CSFRPTTDTQYF
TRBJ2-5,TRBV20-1,CSARVGQMETQYF
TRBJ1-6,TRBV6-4,CASSDQGGNSPLHF
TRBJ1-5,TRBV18,CASSPLSGDQPQHF
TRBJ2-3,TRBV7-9,CASSSLAGDTDTQYF